Listed below are T cell receptor beta chains from one sample, sequenced in a study of STAT3 mutations in large granular lymphocyte leukemia. TCRdb's table, derived via immunoSEQ multiplex PCR, lists solely in-frame clones and lacks some. The table lists 35,000 or so clones, nearly 90% of them singletons. Source material: PBMCs. These receptor sequences come from a human donor with T large granular lymphocyte leukemia. Some clones in this sample may be carry-over from other donors' samples. Both conserved end residues are part of each CDR3. Each record gives: CDR3 protein, CDR3 DNA, clone size, J gene, D gene, V gene. The D gene is left open where the match is weak. Where a row states a size, it is once, few, many or the class of an expanded clone; other rows omit it.

CASSLLADPNNEQFF,TGTGCCAGCAGTCTCCTCGCTGACCCAAACAATGAGCAGTTCTTC,few,TRBJ2-1,NA,TRBV27
CASSSTGGGYEQYF,TGTGCCAGCAGTTCTACAGGGGGTGGCTACGAGCAGTACTTC,NA,TRBJ2-7,TRBD1,TRBV28
CASRFNAGAEAFF,TGTGCCAGCAGGTTTAACGCTGGGGCTGAAGCTTTCTTT,NA,TRBJ1-1,NA,TRBV5-4
CAWSGWGSTDTQYF,TGTGCCTGGAGTGGGTGGGGAAGCACAGATACGCAGTATTTT,few,TRBJ2-3,NA,TRBV30
CASSQEGSYEQYF,TGCGCCAGCAGCCAAGAAGGCTCCTACGAGCAGTACTTC,NA,TRBJ2-7,NA,TRBV4-1
CASSYAGGGETQYF,TGTGCCAGCAGTTACGCCGGAGGTGGGGAGACCCAGTACTTC,once,TRBJ2-5,NA,TRBV6-6
CASSLGGPYNEQFF,TGTGCCAGCAGCTTAGGGGGGCCCTACAATGAGCAGTTCTTC,NA,TRBJ2-1,NA,TRBV7-2
CASSSLGRFSGNTIYF,TGCGCCAGCAGCAGCTTGGGACGGTTCTCTGGAAACACCATATATTTT,NA,TRBJ1-3,NA,TRBV5-1
CASSAGRAFF,TGTGCCAGCAGTGCGGGACGAGCTTTCTTT,NA,TRBJ1-1,NA,TRBV2
CASSSGHPRDTEAFF,TGCGCCAGCAGCTCGGGACACCCGAGGGACACTGAAGCTTTCTTT,NA,TRBJ1-1,NA,TRBV5-1
CASSLEPHEQFF,TGTGCCAGCAGCTTGGAACCCCATGAGCAGTTCTTC,NA,TRBJ2-1,NA,TRBV5-4
CASSFSGSGGLRETQYF,TGTGCCAGCAGCTTCAGTGGTAGCGGGGGCCTCCGGGAGACCCAGTACTTC,NA,TRBJ2-5,TRBD2,TRBV5-8
CASSIGQQNTEAFF,TGTGCCAGTAGTATTGGGCAGCAGAACACTGAAGCTTTCTTT,NA,TRBJ1-1,NA,TRBV19
CSVQGQGNTEAFF,TGCAGCGTTCAGGGACAGGGGAACACTGAAGCTTTCTTT,NA,TRBJ1-1,TRBD1,TRBV29-1
CASRARGTYEQYF,TGTGCCAGCCGTGCCAGGGGCACCTACGAGCAGTACTTC,NA,TRBJ2-7,NA,TRBV28
CASSRGQGGDTEAFF,TGCGCCAGCAGCCGGGGACAGGGAGGCGACACTGAAGCTTTCTTT,NA,TRBJ1-1,TRBD1,TRBV4-1
CAWTGSSYNEQFF,TGTGCCTGGACCGGGAGCTCCTACAATGAGCAGTTCTTC,NA,TRBJ2-1,NA,TRBV30
CASSTSGGASPDTQYF,TGTGCCAGCAGCACTAGCGGGGGGGCCTCTCCAGATACGCAGTATTTT,NA,TRBJ2-3,TRBD2,TRBV6-6
CASSPGTANTEAFF,TGTGCCAGCAGCCCTGGAACCGCGAACACTGAAGCTTTCTTT,NA,TRBJ1-1,NA,TRBV27
CASSIYQGVTEAFF,TGTGCCAGCAGCATCTATCAGGGGGTTACTGAAGCTTTCTTT,NA,TRBJ1-1,TRBD1,TRBV5-5
CASSPVTGLAGVNNEQFF,TGTGCCAGCTCACCCGTAACGGGACTAGCGGGGGTAAACAATGAGCAGTTCTTC,NA,TRBJ2-1,TRBD2,TRBV18
CASSSGNYNEQFF,TGTGCCAGCTCTTCGGGGAACTACAATGAGCAGTTCTTC,NA,TRBJ2-1,NA,TRBV18
CASSLGPGFPANYGYTF,TGTGCCAGCAGTTTAGGTCCCGGGTTTCCCGCTAACTATGGCTACACCTTC,NA,TRBJ1-2,NA,TRBV27
CSVAEGAYEQYF,TGCAGCGTTGCTGAGGGGGCCTACGAGCAGTACTTC,NA,TRBJ2-7,NA,TRBV29-1
CASSSGLYTQYF,TGTGCCAGCAGTTCGGGACTGTATACGCAGTATTTT,NA,TRBJ2-3,NA,TRBV28
CASSLEGLNEKLFF,TGTGCCAGCAGCTTGGAGGGACTTAATGAAAAACTGTTTTTT,few,TRBJ1-4,NA,TRBV5-4
CASSYDGYSSYEQYF,TGTGCCAGCAGTTACGACGGCTACAGCTCCTACGAGCAGTACTTC,NA,TRBJ2-7,NA,TRBV6-5
CASRESNQPQHF,TGTGCCAGCAGAGAGAGCAATCAGCCCCAGCATTTT,NA,TRBJ1-5,NA,TRBV6-6
CASSHGVNEQFF,TGTGCCAGCAGTCACGGGGTTAATGAGCAGTTCTTC,few,TRBJ2-1,NA,TRBV6-6
CATSRRGREETQYF,TGCGCCACCTCCCGGCGGGGGCGGGAAGAGACCCAGTACTTC,NA,TRBJ2-5,NA,TRBV23-1
CASKRLAVNTEAFF,TGTGCCAGTAAGCGCCTCGCGGTGAACACTGAAGCTTTCTTT,NA,TRBJ1-1,NA,TRBV6-5